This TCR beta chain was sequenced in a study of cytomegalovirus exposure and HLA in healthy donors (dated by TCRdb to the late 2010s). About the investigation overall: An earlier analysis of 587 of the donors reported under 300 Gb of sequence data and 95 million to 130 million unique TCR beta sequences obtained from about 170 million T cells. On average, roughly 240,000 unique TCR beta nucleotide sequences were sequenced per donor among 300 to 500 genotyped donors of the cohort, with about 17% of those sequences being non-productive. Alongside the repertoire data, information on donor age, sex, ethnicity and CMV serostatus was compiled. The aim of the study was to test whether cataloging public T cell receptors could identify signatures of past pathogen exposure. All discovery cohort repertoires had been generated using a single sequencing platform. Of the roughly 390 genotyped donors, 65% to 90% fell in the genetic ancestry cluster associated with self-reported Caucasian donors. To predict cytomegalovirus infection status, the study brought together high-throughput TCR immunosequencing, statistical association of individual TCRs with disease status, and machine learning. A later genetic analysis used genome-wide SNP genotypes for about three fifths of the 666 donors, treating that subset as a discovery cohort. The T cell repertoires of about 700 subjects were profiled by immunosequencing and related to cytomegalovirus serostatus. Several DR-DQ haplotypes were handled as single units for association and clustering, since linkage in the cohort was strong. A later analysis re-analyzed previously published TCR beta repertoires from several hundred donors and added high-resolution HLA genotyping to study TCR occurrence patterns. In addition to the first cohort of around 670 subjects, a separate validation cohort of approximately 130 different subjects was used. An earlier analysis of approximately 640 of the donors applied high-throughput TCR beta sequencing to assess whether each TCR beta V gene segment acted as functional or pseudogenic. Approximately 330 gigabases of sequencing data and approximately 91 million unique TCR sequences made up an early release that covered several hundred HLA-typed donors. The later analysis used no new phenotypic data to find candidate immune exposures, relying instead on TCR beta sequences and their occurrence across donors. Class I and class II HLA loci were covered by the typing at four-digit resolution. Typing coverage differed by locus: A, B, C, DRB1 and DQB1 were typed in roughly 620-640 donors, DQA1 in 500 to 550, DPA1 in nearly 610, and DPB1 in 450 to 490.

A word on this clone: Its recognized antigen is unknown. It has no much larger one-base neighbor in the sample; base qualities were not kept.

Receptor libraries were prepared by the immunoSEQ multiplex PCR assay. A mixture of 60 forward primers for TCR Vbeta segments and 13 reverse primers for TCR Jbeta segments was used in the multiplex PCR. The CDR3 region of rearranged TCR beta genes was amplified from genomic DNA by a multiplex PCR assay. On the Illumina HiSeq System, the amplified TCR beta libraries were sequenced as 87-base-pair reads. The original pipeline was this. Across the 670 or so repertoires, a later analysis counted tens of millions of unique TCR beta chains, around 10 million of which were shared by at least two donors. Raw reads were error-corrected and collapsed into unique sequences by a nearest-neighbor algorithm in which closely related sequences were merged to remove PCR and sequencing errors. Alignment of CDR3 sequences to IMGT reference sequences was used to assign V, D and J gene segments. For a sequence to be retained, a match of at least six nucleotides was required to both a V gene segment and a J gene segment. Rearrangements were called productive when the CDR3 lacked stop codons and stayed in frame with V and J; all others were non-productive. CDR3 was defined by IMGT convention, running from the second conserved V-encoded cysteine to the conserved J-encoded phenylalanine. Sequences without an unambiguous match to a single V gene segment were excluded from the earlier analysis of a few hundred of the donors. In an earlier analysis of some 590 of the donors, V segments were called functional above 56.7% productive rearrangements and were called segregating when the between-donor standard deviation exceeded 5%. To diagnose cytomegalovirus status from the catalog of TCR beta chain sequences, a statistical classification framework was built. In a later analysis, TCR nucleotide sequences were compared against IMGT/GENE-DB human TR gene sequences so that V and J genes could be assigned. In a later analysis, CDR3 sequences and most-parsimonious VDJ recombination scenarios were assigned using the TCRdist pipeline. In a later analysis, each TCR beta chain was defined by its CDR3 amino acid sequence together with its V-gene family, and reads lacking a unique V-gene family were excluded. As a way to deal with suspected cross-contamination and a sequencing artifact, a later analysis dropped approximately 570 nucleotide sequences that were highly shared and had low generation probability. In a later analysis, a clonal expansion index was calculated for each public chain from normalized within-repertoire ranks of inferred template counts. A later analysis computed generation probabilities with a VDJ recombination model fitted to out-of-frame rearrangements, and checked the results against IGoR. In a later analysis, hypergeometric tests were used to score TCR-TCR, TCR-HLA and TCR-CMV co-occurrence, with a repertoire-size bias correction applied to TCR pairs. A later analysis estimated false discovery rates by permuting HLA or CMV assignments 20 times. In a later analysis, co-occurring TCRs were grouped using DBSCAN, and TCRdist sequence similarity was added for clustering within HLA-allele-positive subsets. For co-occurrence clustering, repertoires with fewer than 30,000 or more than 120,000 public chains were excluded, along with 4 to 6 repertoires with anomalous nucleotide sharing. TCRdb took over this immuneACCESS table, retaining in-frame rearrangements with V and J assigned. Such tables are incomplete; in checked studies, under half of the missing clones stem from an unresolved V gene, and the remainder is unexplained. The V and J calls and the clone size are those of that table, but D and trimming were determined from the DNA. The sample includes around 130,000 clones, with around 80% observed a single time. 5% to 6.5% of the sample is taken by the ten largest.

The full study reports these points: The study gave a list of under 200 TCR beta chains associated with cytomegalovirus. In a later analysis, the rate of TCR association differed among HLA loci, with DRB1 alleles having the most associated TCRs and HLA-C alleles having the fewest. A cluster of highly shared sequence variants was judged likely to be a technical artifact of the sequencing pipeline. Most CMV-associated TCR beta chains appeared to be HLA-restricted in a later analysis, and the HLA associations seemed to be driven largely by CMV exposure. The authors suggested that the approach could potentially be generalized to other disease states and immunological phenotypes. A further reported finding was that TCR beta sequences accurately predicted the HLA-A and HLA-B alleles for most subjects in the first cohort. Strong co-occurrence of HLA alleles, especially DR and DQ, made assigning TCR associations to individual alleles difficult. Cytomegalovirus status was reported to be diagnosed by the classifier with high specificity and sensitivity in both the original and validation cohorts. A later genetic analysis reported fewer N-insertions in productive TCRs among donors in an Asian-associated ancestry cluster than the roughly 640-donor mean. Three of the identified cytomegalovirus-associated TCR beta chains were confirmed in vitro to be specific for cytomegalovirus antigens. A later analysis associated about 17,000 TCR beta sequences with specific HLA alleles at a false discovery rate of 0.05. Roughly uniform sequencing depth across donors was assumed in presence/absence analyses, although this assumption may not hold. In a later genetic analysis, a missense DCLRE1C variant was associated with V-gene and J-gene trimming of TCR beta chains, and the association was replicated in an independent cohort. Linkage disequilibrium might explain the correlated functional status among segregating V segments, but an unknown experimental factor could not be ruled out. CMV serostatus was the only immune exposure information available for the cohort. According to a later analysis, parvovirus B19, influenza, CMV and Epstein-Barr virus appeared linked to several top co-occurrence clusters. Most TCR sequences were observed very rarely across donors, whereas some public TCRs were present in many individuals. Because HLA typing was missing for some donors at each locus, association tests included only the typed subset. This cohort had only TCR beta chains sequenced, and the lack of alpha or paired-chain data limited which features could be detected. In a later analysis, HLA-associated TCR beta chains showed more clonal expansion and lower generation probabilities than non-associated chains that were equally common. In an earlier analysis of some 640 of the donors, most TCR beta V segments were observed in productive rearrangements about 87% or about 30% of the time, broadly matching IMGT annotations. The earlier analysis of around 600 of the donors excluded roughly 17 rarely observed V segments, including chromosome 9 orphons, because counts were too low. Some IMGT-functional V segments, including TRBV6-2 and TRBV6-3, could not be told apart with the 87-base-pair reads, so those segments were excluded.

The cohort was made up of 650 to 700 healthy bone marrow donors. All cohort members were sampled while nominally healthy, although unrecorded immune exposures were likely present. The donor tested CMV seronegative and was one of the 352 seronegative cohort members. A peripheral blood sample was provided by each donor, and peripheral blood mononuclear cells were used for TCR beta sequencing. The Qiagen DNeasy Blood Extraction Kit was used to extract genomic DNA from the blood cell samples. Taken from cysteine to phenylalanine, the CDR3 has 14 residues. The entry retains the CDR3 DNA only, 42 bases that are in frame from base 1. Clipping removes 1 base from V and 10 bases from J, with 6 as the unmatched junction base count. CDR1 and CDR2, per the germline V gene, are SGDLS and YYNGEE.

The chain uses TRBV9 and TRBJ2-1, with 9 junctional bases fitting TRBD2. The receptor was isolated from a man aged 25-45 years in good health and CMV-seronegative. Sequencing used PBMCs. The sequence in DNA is TGTGCCAGCAGCGTATATTCGGCGGGAGGGGAGCAGTTCTTC. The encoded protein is CASSVYSAGGEQFF. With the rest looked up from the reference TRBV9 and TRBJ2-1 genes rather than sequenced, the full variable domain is DSGVTQTPKHLITATGQRVTLRCSPRSGDLSVYWYQQSLDQGLQFLIQYYNGEERAKGNILERFSAQQFPDLHSELNLSSLELGDSALYFCASSVYSAGGEQFFGPGTRLTVL.